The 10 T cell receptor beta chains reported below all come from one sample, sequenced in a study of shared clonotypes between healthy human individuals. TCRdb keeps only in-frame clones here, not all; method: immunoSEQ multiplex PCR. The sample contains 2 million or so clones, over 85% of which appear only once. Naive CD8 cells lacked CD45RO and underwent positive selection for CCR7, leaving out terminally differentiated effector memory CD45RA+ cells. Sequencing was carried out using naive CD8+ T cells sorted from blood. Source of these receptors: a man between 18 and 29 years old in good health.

The CDR3 spells CASSRVTDTEAFF. In DNA form, the CDR3 reads TGTGCCAGCAGTAGAGTGACGGACACTGAAGCTTTCTTT. This chain joins TRBV27 and TRBJ1-1; D is ambiguous. CDR1 and CDR2 (germline): MNHEY, SMNVEV (reference sequence). V was shortened by 5 bases and J by 3 bases, with 10 bases between the two germline ends. The CDR3 has 13 amino acids.

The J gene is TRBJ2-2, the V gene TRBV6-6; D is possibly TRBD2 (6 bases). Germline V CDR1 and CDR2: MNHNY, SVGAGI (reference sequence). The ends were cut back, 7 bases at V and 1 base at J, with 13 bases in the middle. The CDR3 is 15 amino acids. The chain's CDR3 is CASTSSGLNTGELFF. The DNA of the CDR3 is TGTGCCAGCACCTCGAGCGGGTTGAACACCGGGGAGCTGTTTTTT.

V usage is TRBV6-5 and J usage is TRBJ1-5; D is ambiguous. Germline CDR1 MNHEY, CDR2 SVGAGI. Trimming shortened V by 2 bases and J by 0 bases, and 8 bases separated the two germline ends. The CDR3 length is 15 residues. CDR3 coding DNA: TGTGCCAGCAGTTACGACGGAAATAGCAATCAGCCCCAGCATTTT. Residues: CASSYDGNSNQPQHF.

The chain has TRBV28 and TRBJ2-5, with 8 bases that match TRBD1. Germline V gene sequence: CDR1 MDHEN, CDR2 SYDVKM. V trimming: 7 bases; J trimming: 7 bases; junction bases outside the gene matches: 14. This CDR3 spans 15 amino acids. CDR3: CASTLAGTGLGTQYF. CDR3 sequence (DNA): TGTGCCAGCACCCTAGCCGGGACAGGATTAGGGACCCAGTACTTC.

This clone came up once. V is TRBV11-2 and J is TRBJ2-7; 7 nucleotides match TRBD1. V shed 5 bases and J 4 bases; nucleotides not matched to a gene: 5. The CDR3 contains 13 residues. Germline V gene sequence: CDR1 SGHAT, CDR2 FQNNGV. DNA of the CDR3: TGTGCCAGCAGCCACTCGACAGGGTACGAGCAGTACTTC. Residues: CASSHSTGYEQYF.

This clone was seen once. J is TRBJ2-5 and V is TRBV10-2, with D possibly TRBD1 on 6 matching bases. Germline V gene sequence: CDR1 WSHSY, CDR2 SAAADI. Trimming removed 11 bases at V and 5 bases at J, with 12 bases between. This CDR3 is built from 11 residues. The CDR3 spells CAAQGRETQYF. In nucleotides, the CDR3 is TGCGCCGCACAGGGCCGGGAGACCCAGTACTTC.

The CDR3 DNA reads TGCGCCAGCAGCCAAGTTGGCGGGAACAATGAGCAGTTCTTC. It translates to CASSQVGGNNEQFF. The chain uses TRBV4-1 and TRBJ2-1; D might be TRBD2 (6 bases). The germline gives CDR1 MGHRA, CDR2 YSYEKL. The CDR3 extends over 14 amino acids. Trimming removed 1 base at V and 5 bases at J, with 9 bases between.

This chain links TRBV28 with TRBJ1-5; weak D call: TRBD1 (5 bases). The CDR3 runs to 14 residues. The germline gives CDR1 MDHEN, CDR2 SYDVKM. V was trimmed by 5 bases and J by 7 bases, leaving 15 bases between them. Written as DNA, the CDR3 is TGTGCCAGCAGTCCCTCGGGGGTTTTCCAGCCCCAGCATTTT. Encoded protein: CASSPSGVFQPQHF. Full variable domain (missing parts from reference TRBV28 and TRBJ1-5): DVKVTQSSRYLVKRTGEKVFLECVQDMDHENMFWYRQDPGLGLRLIYFSYDVKMKEKGDIPEGYSVSREKKERFSLILESASTNQTSMYLCASSPSGVFQPQHFGDGTRLSIL.

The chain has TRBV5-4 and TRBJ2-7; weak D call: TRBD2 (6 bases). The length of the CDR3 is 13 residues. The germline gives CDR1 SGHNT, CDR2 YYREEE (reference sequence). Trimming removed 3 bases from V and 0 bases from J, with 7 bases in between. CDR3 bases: TGTGCCAGCAGCTCGGGAGACTCCTACGAGCAGTACTTC. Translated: CASSSGDSYEQYF.

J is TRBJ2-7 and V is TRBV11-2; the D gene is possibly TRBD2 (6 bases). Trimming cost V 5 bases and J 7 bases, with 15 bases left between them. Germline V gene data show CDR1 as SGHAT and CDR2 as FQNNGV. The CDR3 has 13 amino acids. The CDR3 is CASSLGGLWEQYF. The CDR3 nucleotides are TGTGCCAGCAGCCTGGGGGGTCTTTGGGAGCAGTACTTC.